This passage covers 5 T cell receptor beta chains from one sample sequenced in a study of T cell responses to AZD1222 COVID-19 vaccine. The table came from immunoSEQ multiplex PCR; TCRdb's copy has only in-frame clones and leaves some out. The sample holds about 130,000 clones, 80% to 90% seen once. Material: peripheral blood, obtained on day 0 of AZD1222 vaccination. The receptors here all came from an adult in good health.

The chain is built from TRBV4-2 and TRBJ2-5; D possibly uses TRBD1 or TRBD2 (5 bases each). Germline V lookup: CDR1 LGHNA, CDR2 YNFKEQ. CDR3 length equals 16 residues. Trimming removed 1 base at V and 9 bases at J, with 21 bases between. This CDR3 reads CASSQGQTGTAASQYF. The CDR3 DNA reads as TGTGCCAGCAGCCAAGGCCAAACCGGGACCGCCGCGTCCCAGTACTTC.

The chain is built from TRBV6-5 and TRBJ2-7; D not certain. The CDR3 is 14 residues long. Germline-derived CDR1 and CDR2 are MNHEY and SVGAGI. V shed 6 bases and J shed 3 bases, with 15 bases lying between them. CDR3 sequence reads: CASRKLVGNYEQYF. CDR3 in DNA: TGTGCCAGCAGAAAATTGGTGGGCAACTACGAGCAGTACTTC.

The chain joins TRBV7-2 to TRBJ2-1; 7 bases map to TRBD1. Germline assignment: CDR1 SGHTA and CDR2 FQGNSA. This CDR3 comprises 13 residues. Unmatched junction bases numbered 10, after V lost 5 bases and J lost 12 bases. The CDR3 loop is CASSPDRLGGQFF. Written as DNA, the CDR3 is TGTGCCAGCAGCCCGGACAGGCTGGGTGGGCAGTTCTTC.

The CDR3 DNA follows: TGTGCCGGCTATCTAGATGGCTACACCTTC. Translated, it gives CAGYLDGYTF. The chain employs TRBV6-1 and TRBJ1-2, with no clear D. Trimming cost V 11 bases and J 6 bases, with 10 bases left between them. The CDR3 loop spans 10 amino acids. Germline lookup yields CDR1 MNHNS and CDR2 SASEGT.

This chain connects TRBV27 to TRBJ1-2; 7 nucleotides match TRBD1. V shed 3 bases, J shed 1 base, and the junction held 5 bases outside the gene matches. CDR1 MNHEY and CDR2 SMNVEV come from the germline V gene (reference sequence). The CDR3 runs 15 residues. CDR3 amino acids: CASSLAGGVNYGYTF. DNA of the CDR3: TGTGCCAGCAGTTTGGCAGGGGGGGTTAACTATGGCTACACCTTC.